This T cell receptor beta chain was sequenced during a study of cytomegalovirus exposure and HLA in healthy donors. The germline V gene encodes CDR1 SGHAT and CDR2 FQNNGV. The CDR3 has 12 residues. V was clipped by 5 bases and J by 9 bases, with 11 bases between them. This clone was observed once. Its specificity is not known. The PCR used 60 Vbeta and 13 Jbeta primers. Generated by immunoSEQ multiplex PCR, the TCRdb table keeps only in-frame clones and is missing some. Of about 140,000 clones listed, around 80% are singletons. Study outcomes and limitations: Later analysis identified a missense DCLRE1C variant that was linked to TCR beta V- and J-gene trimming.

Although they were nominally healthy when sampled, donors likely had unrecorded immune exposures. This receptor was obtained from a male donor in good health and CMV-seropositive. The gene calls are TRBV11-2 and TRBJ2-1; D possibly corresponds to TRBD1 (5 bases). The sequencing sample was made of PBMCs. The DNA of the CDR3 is TGTGCCAGCAGCCATTGGGGCGGTGAGCAGTTCTTC. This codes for CASSHWGGEQFF. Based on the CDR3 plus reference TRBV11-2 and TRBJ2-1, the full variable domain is EAGVAQSPRYKIIEKRQSVAFWCNPISGHATLYWYQQILGQGPKLLIQFQNNGVVDDSQLPKDRFSAERLKGVDSTLKIQPAKLEDSAVYLCASSHWGGEQFFGPGTRLTVL.